These 10 T cell receptor beta chains were sequenced from one sample in a study of blood T cell repertoires in COVID-19. Using immunoSEQ multiplex PCR, the repertoire was profiled, and TCRdb retains in-frame clones only, with some absent. The sample lists 150,000 or so clones; 86% were seen once. Material for sequencing was peripheral blood. These receptors were obtained from a man aged 50-59 years with active or convalescent COVID-19.

In its sample, this clone was seen once. The chain links TRBV7-9 to TRBJ2-7; 8 bases are shared with TRBD1. Losses at the gene ends were 5 bases for V and 6 bases for J; bases not matched to a gene: 6. Germline CDR1 reads SEHNR; CDR2 reads FQNEAQ (reference sequence). CDR3 length: 13 amino acids. The chain's CDR3 is CASSRRTGSEQYF. CDR3 bases: TGTGCCAGCAGCCGTAGGACAGGGTCCGAGCAGTACTTC.

The V call is TRBV15, the J call TRBJ2-7; D uncertain. The CDR3 has 14 residues. V was clipped by 4 bases and J by 3 bases, with 13 bases between them. CDR1 is LNHNV, CDR2 YYDKDF, per germline (reference sequence). The CDR3 coding sequence is TGTGCCACCAGCACCCTAGAAGATGGCTACGAGCAGTACTTC. Translation gives CATSTLEDGYEQYF. Together with reference TRBV15 and TRBJ2-7, the CDR3 gives the full variable domain: DAMVIQNPRYQVTQFGKPVTLSCSQTLNHNVMYWYQQKSSQAPKLLFHYYDKDFNNEADTPDNFQSRRPNTSFCFLDIRSPGLGDTAMYLCATSTLEDGYEQYFGPGTRLTVT.

The V gene is TRBV11-3, the J gene TRBJ2-1, with 10 positions matching TRBD2. Per germline, CDR1 SGHNT and CDR2 YENEEA. V lost 5 bases, J lost 9 bases, and 10 bases stayed unmatched. The CDR3 totals 15 residues. The CDR3 nucleotides read TGTGCCAGCAGCCCGGCGGCTAGCGGGGGTTCTGAGCAGTTCTTC. Amino acids: CASSPAASGGSEQFF.

The V and J genes are TRBV7-9 and TRBJ1-1, with no clear D. V was clipped by 8 bases and J by 5 bases, with 15 bases between them. Germline V gene lookup returns CDR1 SEHNR and CDR2 FQNEAQ (reference sequence). CDR3 length: 13 residues. The CDR3 loop reads CASRISGGTEAFF. Here the CDR3 DNA reads TGTGCCAGCCGAATCTCGGGTGGTACTGAAGCTTTCTTT.

The chain recombines TRBV27 with TRBJ2-5, with TRBD1 identical over 7 bases. V lost 5 bases to trimming and J lost 3 bases; unmatched junction nucleotides: 15. Germline values: CDR1 MNHEY, CDR2 SMNVEV (reference sequence). The CDR3 totals 17 residues. The CDR3 sequence is CASSPYFRDSRKETQYF. In nucleotides, the CDR3 is TGTGCCAGCAGTCCATACTTTCGGGACAGTAGGAAAGAGACCCAGTACTTC.

The CDR3 is CSATTDTQYF. CDR3 coding DNA: TGCAGTGCTACTACAGATACGCAGTATTTT. The gene calls are TRBV20-1 and TRBJ2-3; D gene unclear. The V end was cut by 4 bases, the J end by 3 bases, with 2 bases between. The germline CDR1 and CDR2 sequences are DFQATT and SNEGSKA (reference sequence). This CDR3 region has 10 residues.

Here the CDR3 DNA reads TGTGCCAGCAGTTCCCGGGACAGGAGATTCAGCTCCTACAATGAGCAGTTCTTC. Protein sequence: CASSSRDRRFSSYNEQFF. This chain connects TRBV6-2 or TRBV6-3 to TRBJ2-1; 8 bases match TRBD1. CDR1 and CDR2 from the germline V gene are MNHEY and SVGEGT. CDR3 length: 18 amino acids. V dropped 4 bases and J dropped 0; count of bases not matched to a gene: 11.

The chain combines TRBV2 with TRBJ2-3; 8 bases align to TRBD2. The CDR3 spans 17 residues. CDR1 and CDR2 (germline): SNHLY, FYNNEI. The trim removed 3 bases at V and 1 base at J, leaving 9 bases unmatched. The CDR3 bases are TGTGCCAGCAGTGACCCCCGGGGGGGTCGAGGCACAGATACGCAGTATTTT. It yields the protein CASSDPRGGRGTDTQYF.

This sequence joins TRBV5-1 and TRBJ2-5; 13 bases fit TRBD2. The V gene end was trimmed by 3 bases and the J gene end by 5 bases; junction bases not matched to a gene: 4. The CDR3 loop spans 15 amino acids. Germline V gene sequence: CDR1 SGHRS, CDR2 YFSETQ. The CDR3 DNA is TGCGCCAGCAGCTGGACTAGCGGGAGTTGGGAGACCCAGTACTTC. Its protein product is CASSWTSGSWETQYF.

V gene TRBV5-1 combines with J gene TRBJ2-5; TRBD1 matches 8 bases. CDR3 size: 16 residues. The germline V gene has CDR1 SGHRS and CDR2 YFSETQ. Losses at the gene ends were 1 base for V and 4 bases for J; bases not matched to a gene: 9. In nucleotides, the CDR3 is TGCGCCAGCAGCTTGACAGGGGGTGGGTTCGGAGAGACCCAGTACTTC. Translated: CASSLTGGGFGETQYF.